These 19 T cell receptor beta chains originate from one sample sequenced in a study of blood T cell repertoires in COVID-19. Libraries were prepared by immunoSEQ multiplex PCR; TCRdb keeps only in-frame clonotypes and omits some of them. This table holds over 150,000 clones, 70% to 85% found once. Sequenced sample: peripheral blood. These receptor sequences come from a human donor with acute or convalescent COVID-19. The donor label of this sample is uncertain.

This chain links TRBV28 with TRBJ2-3; D may be TRBD1 (5 bases). V was trimmed by 4 bases and J by 7 bases, leaving 9 bases between them. In germline, CDR1 is MDHEN, CDR2 SYDVKM. This CDR3 has 12 amino acids. CDR3 sequence: CASSSTAYTQYF. The CDR3 nucleotides read TGTGCCAGCAGTTCGACAGCATATACGCAGTATTTT.

The chain recombines TRBV3-1 (or the pseudogene TRBV3-2) with TRBJ2-4, with 7 bases that match TRBD2. CDR1 is LGHDT, CDR2 YNNKEL, per germline (reference sequence). The junction had 6 bases not matched to a gene; V was cut back by 1 base and J by 6 bases. The CDR3 is 15 residues long. The DNA of the CDR3 is TGTGCCAGCAGCCAAGCGGGAGGTGAGGGAAACATTCAGTACTTC. Protein product: CASSQAGGEGNIQYF.

J is TRBJ2-1 and V is TRBV30; TRBD2 matches 7 bases. Trimming took 3 bases from V and 15 from J; bases not matched to a gene: 8. Germline CDR1 and CDR2: GTSNPN and SVGIG (reference sequence). The CDR3 extends over 11 amino acids. CDR3 protein: CAWRFFSGTFF. In DNA form, the CDR3 reads TGTGCCTGGAGGTTTTTCAGCGGGACGTTCTTC.

As DNA, the CDR3 is TGTGCCAGCAGTTACTTCCCGGGACTGACGAACACTGAAGCTTTCTTT. It specifies CASSYFPGLTNTEAFF. The genes are TRBV6-6 and TRBJ1-1, with a possible D match to TRBD1 (5 bases). V gave up 1 base and J gave up 1 base, with 13 bases separating them. The CDR3 runs to 16 residues. The germline gives CDR1 MNHNY, CDR2 SVGAGI (reference sequence).

V gene TRBV27 combines with J gene TRBJ2-5; 7 bases match TRBD1. The CDR3 runs 14 residues. V gave up 10 bases and J gave up 2 bases; unmatched junction bases: 10. From germline, CDR1 is MNHEY and CDR2 SMNVEV (reference sequence). CDR3 residues: CATWRGGTQETQYF. In nucleotides, the CDR3 is TGTGCCACTTGGAGAGGGGGCACTCAAGAGACCCAGTACTTC.

J is TRBJ2-7 and V is TRBV19; 13 nucleotides align to TRBD2. The CDR3 has 16 amino acids. The V and J ends lost 5 bases and 6 bases, in that order; junction bases with no gene match: 10. Germline V gene sequence: CDR1 LNHDA, CDR2 SQIVND (reference sequence). The CDR3 coding sequence is TGTGCCAGTAGTGAGAGGACTAGCGGGAGACGGGTCGAGCAGTACTTC. This sequence encodes CASSERTSGRRVEQYF.

This chain links TRBV6-5 with TRBJ2-3; tentatively, D is TRBD2 (6 bases). Germline CDR1 is MNHEY and CDR2 is SVGAGI. With 9 bases removed from V and 2 bases from J, the gap between germline ends came to 18 bases. The CDR3 is made up of 15 amino acids. The CDR3 sequence: CASVSGSSVTDTQYF. The CDR3 coding sequence is TGTGCCAGTGTTTCCGGGAGCTCTGTCACAGATACGCAGTATTTT.

The rearrangement links TRBV5-4 to TRBJ2-5; TRBD2 might be the D (6 bases). CDR1 is SGHNT, CDR2 YYREEE, per germline (reference sequence). This CDR3 has 15 amino acids. V was cut by 0 bases and J by 2 bases, with 11 bases left in between. The CDR3 protein is CASSLGRERQETQYF. CDR3 coding DNA: TGTGCCAGCAGCTTGGGACGGGAGCGGCAAGAGACCCAGTACTTC.

This chain connects TRBV5-1 to TRBJ1-2; D is unresolved. Germline V gives CDR1 SGHRS, CDR2 YFSETQ. Trimming took 4 bases from V and 0 from J, leaving 10 bases between them. The CDR3 covers 14 residues. In nucleotides, the CDR3 is TGCGCCAGCAGCCCACACGAAACTAACTATGGCTACACCTTC. Amino acid sequence: CASSPHETNYGYTF.

A few counts support this clone. This chain connects TRBV27 to TRBJ2-7; 9 bases fit TRBD1. This CDR3 comprises 13 residues. V lost 4 bases, J lost 7 bases, and 5 bases stayed unmatched. Germline V gene data show CDR1 as MNHEY and CDR2 as SMNVEV (reference sequence). DNA of the CDR3: TGTGCCAGCAGTTCCCGGGACAGGGTGGAGCAGTACTTC. Amino acid sequence: CASSSRDRVEQYF.

This clone was detected a few times. The chain joins TRBV14 to TRBJ1-6; D possibly corresponds to TRBD1 (5 bases). Germline values: CDR1 SGHDN, CDR2 FVKESK. Trimming pared 5 bases from V and 7 bases from J, leaving 9 bases between. This CDR3 is 13 amino acids long. The CDR3 region has the DNA TGTGCCAGCAGCTTCGACAGAAATTCACCCCTCCACTTT. Translated, it gives CASSFDRNSPLHF. The full variable domain, completed using reference TRBV14 and TRBJ1-6, is EAGVTQFPSHSVIEKGQTVTLRCDPISGHDNLYWYRRVMGKEIKFLLHFVKESKQDESGMPNNRFLAERTGGTYSTLKVQPAELEDSGVYFCASSFDRNSPLHFGNGTRLTVT.

This sequence joins TRBV19 and TRBJ1-5; unclear D gene. Germline V gives CDR1 LNHDA, CDR2 SQIVND (reference sequence). The CDR3 contains 14 residues. V was clipped by 5 bases and J by 2 bases, with 10 bases between them. DNA of the CDR3: TGTGCCAGTAGTCCTTCCACAGGCAATCAGCCCCAGCATTTT. This sequence encodes CASSPSTGNQPQHF.

The V call is TRBV12-3 or TRBV12-4, the J call TRBJ2-2; D might be TRBD2 (6 bases). The CDR3 spans 13 residues. Trimming removed 2 bases from V and 6 bases from J, with 7 bases in between. The CDR3 sequence is CASSLQRAGELFF. CDR3 DNA sequence: TGTGCCAGCAGTTTACAGCGGGCCGGGGAGCTGTTTTTT.

The chain carries TRBV5-4 and TRBJ2-3, with D uncertain. This CDR3 has 12 amino acids. Germline-derived CDR1 and CDR2 are SGHNT and YYREEE (reference sequence). Trimming left V 3 bases short and J 4 bases short, with 6 bases between. CDR3 region: CASSSGADTQYF. The DNA for the CDR3 is TGTGCCAGCAGCTCCGGTGCAGATACGCAGTATTTT.

A single count supports this clone. The chain uses TRBV7-8 and TRBJ1-2; a weak D match, TRBD1 (6 bases). V was pared by 5 bases and J by 3 bases, with 10 bases between. CDR1 is SGHVS and CDR2 is FQNEAQ in the germline V gene. CDR3 length equals 13 residues. The DNA of the CDR3 is TGTGCCAGCAGCCTACAGGGTTACTATGGCTACACCTTC. This codes for CASSLQGYYGYTF.

V gene TRBV9 combines with J gene TRBJ2-3; TRBD2 matches at 12 bases. Per germline, CDR1 SGDLS and CDR2 YYNGEE. This CDR3 spans 16 amino acids. Losses at the gene ends were 4 bases for V and 0 bases for J; bases not matched to a gene: 3. The CDR3 sequence is CASSSGTSGSTDTQYF. CDR3 nucleotide sequence: TGTGCCAGCAGCTCCGGGACTAGCGGGAGCACAGATACGCAGTATTTT.

This chain connects TRBV19 to TRBJ2-3; 9 bases line up with TRBD2. Germline V gene data show CDR1 as LNHDA and CDR2 as SQIVND (reference sequence). The V gene end was trimmed by 0 bases and the J gene end by 0 bases; junction bases not matched to a gene: 10. The CDR3 totals 19 residues. CDR3 bases: TGTGCCAGTAGTATAGATACAGGGGCTAGCGGGGTTAGCACAGATACGCAGTATTTT. Its translation is CASSIDTGASGVSTDTQYF. Combining the CDR3 with reference TRBV19 and TRBJ2-3 gives the whole variable domain DGGITQSPKYLFRKEGQNVTLSCEQNLNHDAMYWYRQDPGQGLRLIYYSQIVNDFQKGDIAEGYSVSREKKESFPLTVTSAQKNPTAFYLCASSIDTGASGVSTDTQYFGPGTRLTVL.

Comment on this clone: Distinct nucleotide sequences in the sample also encode this CDR3. The gene calls are TRBV7-3 and TRBJ1-1; D gene uncertain. Trimming pared 2 bases from V and 0 bases from J, leaving 4 bases between. This CDR3 is built from 13 residues. Per the germline V gene, CDR1 is SGHTA and CDR2 is FQGTGA. CDR3 protein: CASSLVMNTEAFF. CDR3 coding DNA: TGTGCCAGCAGCTTAGTAATGAACACTGAAGCTTTCTTT. The entire variable domain, with the rest obtained from reference TRBV7-3 and TRBJ1-1, is as follows: GAGVSQTPSNKVTEKGKYVELRCDPISGHTALYWYRQSLGQGPEFLIYFQGTGAADDSGLPNDRFFAVRPEGSVSTLKIQRTERGDSAVYLCASSLVMNTEAFFGQGTRLTVV.

CDR3: CASSLAGISTDTQYF. The CDR3 DNA is TGTGCCAGCAGCTTAGCCGGGATTAGCACAGATACGCAGTATTTT. The rearrangement uses TRBV11-2 and TRBJ2-3, with a weak D call TRBD2 (5 bases). Trimming left V 1 base short and J 0 bases short, with 8 bases between. This CDR3 is built from 15 residues. Germline V gene lookup returns CDR1 SGHAT and CDR2 FQNNGV.